This T cell receptor beta chain was sequenced in a study of breast tumors, draining lymph nodes, adjacent tissues. Whole-study results and caveats: Tumors had less TCR diversity than lymph nodes, more than nontumor tissue.

In the case of this clonotype: The antigen is not known.

The CDR3 has 12 residues. Germline V gene data show CDR1 as KGHSH and CDR2 as LQKENI. The germline V and J ends were trimmed by 6 bases and 6 bases, with 10 bases remaining between them. Samples came from axillary lymph nodes draining the breast cancer. TCRdb re-analysed the multiplex PCR reads in MiXCR, keeping a single row per CDR3 protein. The sample shows approximately 280,000 distinct CDR3 sequences, about 33% of them seen only once. The receptor was isolated from a female donor with breast cancer. Some clones in this sample may be carry-over from other donors' samples. Material for sequencing was axillary lymph node tissue. V gene TRBV18 combines with J gene TRBJ2-3; D gene unclear. The CDR3 coding sequence is TGTGCCAGCTCTCCTAAAGTGGATACGCAGTATTTT. It specifies CASSPKVDTQYF.